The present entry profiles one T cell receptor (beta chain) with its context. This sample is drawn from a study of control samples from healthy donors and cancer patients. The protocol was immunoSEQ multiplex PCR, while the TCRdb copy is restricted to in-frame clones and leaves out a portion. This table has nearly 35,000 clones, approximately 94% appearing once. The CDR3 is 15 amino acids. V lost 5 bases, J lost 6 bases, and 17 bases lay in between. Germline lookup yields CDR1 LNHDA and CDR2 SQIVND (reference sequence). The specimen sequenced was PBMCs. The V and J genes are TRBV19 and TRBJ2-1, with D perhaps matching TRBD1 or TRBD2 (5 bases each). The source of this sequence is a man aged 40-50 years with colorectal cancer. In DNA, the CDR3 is TGTGCCAGTAGTGGAGTTAAGGGGACGGGCAATGAGCAGTTCTTC. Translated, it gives CASSGVKGTGNEQFF.